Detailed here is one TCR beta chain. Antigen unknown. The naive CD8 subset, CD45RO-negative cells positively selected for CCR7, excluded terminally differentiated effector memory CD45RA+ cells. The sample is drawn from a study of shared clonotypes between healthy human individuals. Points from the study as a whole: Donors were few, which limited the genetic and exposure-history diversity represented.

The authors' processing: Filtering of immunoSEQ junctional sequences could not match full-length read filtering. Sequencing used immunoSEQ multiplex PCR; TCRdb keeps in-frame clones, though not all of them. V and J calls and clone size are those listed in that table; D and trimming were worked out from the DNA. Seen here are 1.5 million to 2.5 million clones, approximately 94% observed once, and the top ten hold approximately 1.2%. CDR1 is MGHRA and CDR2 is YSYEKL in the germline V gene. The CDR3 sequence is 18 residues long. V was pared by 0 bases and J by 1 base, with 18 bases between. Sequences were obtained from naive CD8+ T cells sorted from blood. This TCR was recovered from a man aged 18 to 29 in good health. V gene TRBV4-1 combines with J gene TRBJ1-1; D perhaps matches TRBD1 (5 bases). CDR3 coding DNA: TGCGCCAGCAGCCAAGAAGATGGCGGGGGATCCCCGAACACTGAAGCTTTCTTT. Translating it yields CASSQEDGGGSPNTEAFF.